Below, 23 T cell receptor beta chains from the same sample are listed, as sequenced in a study of OX40 agonist ivuxolimab in advanced cancers. TCRdb's copy holds only in-frame clones and misses some; the assay was immunoSEQ multiplex PCR. The sample has about 46,000 clones; approximately 89% are singletons. The input for sequencing was CD4+ or CD8+ T cells sorted from blood, taken in a trial of the OX40 agonist ivuxolimab. The receptors originated from an adult with an advanced solid tumor such as melanoma, head and neck, liver or kidney cancer.

The chain carries TRBV28 and TRBJ2-7; the match to TRBD1 covers 8 bases. Trimming cost V 4 bases and J 5 bases; bases outside gene matches: 4. The CDR3 loop spans 13 amino acids. Germline lookup yields CDR1 MDHEN and CDR2 SYDVKM. The chain's CDR3 is CASSWGQAHEQYF. The CDR3, as DNA: TGTGCCAGCAGTTGGGGACAGGCCCACGAGCAGTACTTC.

The chain links TRBV30 to TRBJ2-3; D remains unclear. The CDR3 is 10 amino acids. V lost 3 bases, J lost 6 bases, and 4 bases lay in between. Germline V CDR1 and CDR2: GTSNPN, SVGIG (reference sequence). The CDR3 DNA sequence: TGTGCCTGGAGAGGGGATACGCAGTATTTT. Its translation is CAWRGDTQYF.

The rearrangement joins TRBV27 to TRBJ2-7; a possible D gene is TRBD1 (5 bases). The CDR3 has 15 residues. Trimming removed 3 bases at V and 4 bases at J, with 16 bases between. Germline lookup yields CDR1 MNHEY and CDR2 SMNVEV (reference sequence). This chain's CDR3 is CASSFTAGQFYEQYF. DNA for the CDR3: TGTGCCAGCAGTTTCACAGCAGGACAATTTTACGAGCAGTACTTC.

V is TRBV5-6 and J is TRBJ1-2; 7 nucleotides agree with TRBD1. The CDR3 runs 12 residues. The trim removed 0 bases at V and 13 bases at J, leaving 6 bases unmatched. Germline V gene sequence: CDR1 SGHDT, CDR2 YYEEEE. DNA of the CDR3: TGTGCCAGCAGCTTGGGGACAGGTGTCGCCACCTTC. It is translated as CASSLGTGVATF.

The chain carries TRBV28 and TRBJ1-5; D might be TRBD1 (5 bases). The V end was cut by 6 bases, the J end by 6 bases, with 18 bases between. The germline V gene encodes CDR1 MDHEN and CDR2 SYDVKM. CDR3 size: 15 residues. CDR3 protein: CASRLGVLATQPQHF. The CDR3 DNA reads as TGTGCCAGCAGGTTAGGGGTGTTGGCTACTCAGCCCCAGCATTTT.

The chain recombines TRBV5-6 with TRBJ1-1, with D hard to call. The CDR3 loop spans 14 amino acids. The V end was cut by 4 bases, the J end by 0 bases, with 10 bases between. Germline CDR1 SGHDT, CDR2 YYEEEE. The CDR3 sequence: CASSPGPMNTEAFF. CDR3 DNA: TGTGCCAGCAGCCCCGGGCCCATGAACACTGAAGCTTTCTTT.

This clone was recorded once. The chain recombines TRBV30 with TRBJ1-1, with D unclear. Germline CDR1 reads GTSNPN; CDR2 reads SVGIG (reference sequence). The ends were cut back, 0 bases at V and 0 bases at J, with 5 bases in the middle. This CDR3 region has 13 residues. In DNA form, the CDR3 reads TGTGCCTGGAGTGTACCCCTGAACACTGAAGCTTTCTTT. This translates into CAWSVPLNTEAFF.

The genes are TRBV27 and TRBJ2-2; 8 bases match TRBD2. CDR1 MNHEY and CDR2 SMNVEV come from the germline V gene (reference sequence). With V trimmed by 3 bases and J by 5 bases, 17 bases remained unmatched. The CDR3 runs to 19 residues. CDR3 nucleotides: TGTGCCAGCAGTTTGGGCGAGGCGGGACTAGTCCATGGGACCGGGGAGCTGTTTTTT. This encodes CASSLGEAGLVHGTGELFF.

This chain uses TRBV25-1 with TRBJ1-6, with 9 bases matching TRBD1. Germline assignment: CDR1 MGHDK and CDR2 SYGVNS. V dropped 1 base and J dropped 8; count of bases not matched to a gene: 9. The CDR3 is made up of 17 amino acids. The CDR3 here is CASSEFLGTGIDSPLHF. The CDR3 DNA is TGTGCCAGCAGTGAATTCCTCGGGACAGGGATCGATTCACCCCTCCACTTT.

The sample holds one count of this clone. V and J are TRBV4-3 and TRBJ2-7, with a possible D match to TRBD1 (6 bases). The CDR3 contains 14 residues. Germline V gene sequence: CDR1 LGHNA, CDR2 YSLEER. Trimming stripped 0 bases from V and 3 bases from J, with 9 bases between. The CDR3 DNA is TGCGCCAGCAGCCAAGATCTAGGGGGCTACGAGCAGTACTTC. Translating gives CASSQDLGGYEQYF.

This sequence joins TRBV27 and TRBJ2-3, with 8 bases aligning to TRBD2. With 5 bases clipped from V and 1 base from J, the junction kept 2 bases outside the gene matches. Germline assignment: CDR1 MNHEY and CDR2 SMNVEV (reference sequence). CDR3 size: 14 residues. The CDR3 protein is CASSSGGGTDTQYF. CDR3 DNA sequence: TGTGCCAGCAGTAGCGGGGGAGGCACAGATACGCAGTATTTT.

The chain has TRBV27 and TRBJ1-1, with 7 bases identical to TRBD1. The CDR3 covers 13 residues. Germline-derived CDR1 and CDR2 are MNHEY and SMNVEV (reference sequence). Trimming removed 3 bases from V and 4 bases from J; junction bases left unmatched: 2. The CDR3: CASSLGQTTEAFF. The CDR3 DNA follows: TGTGCCAGCAGTTTGGGACAGACCACTGAAGCTTTCTTT.

The chain joins TRBV4-1 to TRBJ2-1, with 10 bases aligning to TRBD2. The germline V gene has CDR1 MGHRA and CDR2 YSYEKL. After removal of 0 bases from V and 6 bases from J, the junction contained 8 bases not matched to a gene. The CDR3 is made up of 17 amino acids. The CDR3 nucleotides are TGCGCCAGCAGCCAAGATTCAGCTAGCGGGGGACTCAATGAGCAGTTCTTC. This translates into CASSQDSASGGLNEQFF.

The V call is TRBV7-8, the J call TRBJ1-3, with 7 nucleotides matching TRBD1. Germline loops: CDR1 SGHVS, CDR2 FQNEAQ. J lost 2 bases, V lost 5 bases, and 9 bases had no gene match. CDR3 length equals 16 residues. The CDR3 region has the DNA TGTGCCAGCAGCCCCCGGAGGGGGCCAGCTGGAAACACCATATATTTT. Translation: CASSPRRGPAGNTIYF.

The table lists this clone with a count of one. This chain connects TRBV7-3 to TRBJ2-1, with a tentative D call TRBD1 (6 bases). CDR3 length: 16 amino acids. Germline CDR1 SGHTA, CDR2 FQGTGA. The germline V and J ends were trimmed by 0 bases and 1 base, with 10 bases remaining between them. The CDR3 here is CASSLTGGNSYNEQFF. The CDR3 DNA reads as TGTGCCAGCAGCTTAACAGGGGGAAATTCCTACAATGAGCAGTTCTTC. Full variable domain (rest looked up from reference TRBV7-3 and TRBJ2-1): GAGVSQTPSNKVTEKGKYVELRCDPISGHTALYWYRQSLGQGPEFLIYFQGTGAADDSGLPNDRFFAVRPEGSVSTLKIQRTERGDSAVYLCASSLTGGNSYNEQFFGPGTRLTVL.

Turning to this clone: Germline is not matched at one junction end, which may reflect a read error. The chain has TRBV6-1 and TRBJ2-3, with TRBD2 as a possible D gene (5 bases). CDR3 size: 10 residues. Germline V gene lookup returns CDR1 MNHNS and CDR2 SASEGT. The DNA for the CDR3 is TGTGCCAGCAGTGAGGGGTGGAGGAATTTT. Its translation: CASSEGWRNF.

The gene calls are TRBV5-8 and TRBJ1-1; D may be TRBD1 (5 bases). This CDR3 is 14 amino acids long. Trimming shortened V by 0 bases and J by 4 bases, and 10 bases separated the two germline ends. Germline V CDR1 and CDR2: SGHTS, YDEGEE. CDR3 protein: CASSLVRGSTEAFF. The CDR3 coding sequence is TGTGCCAGCAGCTTGGTTAGGGGTAGCACTGAAGCTTTCTTT.

The CDR3 DNA follows: TGTGCCAGCAGTTTATCGAGGGGCGACTACGAGCAGTACTTC. Amino acids: CASSLSRGDYEQYF. This chain links TRBV27 with TRBJ2-7; D tentatively fits TRBD1 or TRBD2 (5 bases each). In germline, CDR1 is MNHEY, CDR2 SMNVEV (reference sequence). The CDR3 covers 14 residues. The V end lost 0 bases, the J end lost 3 bases, and 9 bases lay between the germline ends.

The chain uses TRBV6-6 and TRBJ2-3; 9 bases fit TRBD2. CDR1 is MNHNY and CDR2 is SVGAGI in the germline V gene (reference sequence). V was clipped by 7 bases and J by 2 bases; unmatched bases: 7. This CDR3 comprises 15 residues. The CDR3 nucleotides are TGTGCCAGCATGTCAGTAGCGGGGGCCACAGATACGCAGTATTTT. It specifies CASMSVAGATDTQYF.

Note on this clone: This same CDR3 is encoded by further DNA sequences in the sample. The chain couples TRBV7-9 to TRBJ1-4; 10 positions agree with TRBD1. The CDR3 consists of 14 residues. With 4 bases clipped from V and 5 bases from J, the junction kept 1 base outside the gene matches. Germline V gives CDR1 SEHNR, CDR2 FQNEAQ (reference sequence). The CDR3 DNA is TGTGCCAGCAGCTCGGGACAGGGGAATGAAAAACTGTTTTTT. Translated, it gives CASSSGQGNEKLFF.

V and J are TRBV19 and TRBJ1-1; possible D gene TRBD1, 5 bases. Germline CDR1 reads LNHDA; CDR2 reads SQIVND (reference sequence). V was cut by 0 bases and J by 4 bases, with 12 bases left in between. This CDR3 has 15 residues. The CDR3 region has the DNA TGTGCCAGTAGTATAGATTTGGGGCCGGGCACTGAAGCTTTCTTT. The encoded protein is CASSIDLGPGTEAFF.

J is TRBJ1-1 and V is TRBV20-1, with D hard to call. CDR1 and CDR2 (germline): DFQATT, SNEGSKA (reference sequence). The CDR3 is made up of 11 amino acids. The V gene lost 1 base and the J gene lost 7 bases, with 7 bases spanning the gap. The chain's CDR3 is CSARVSIEAFF. The CDR3 DNA is TGCAGTGCTAGAGTTTCTATTGAAGCTTTCTTT.

The J gene is TRBJ2-3, the V gene TRBV10-3, with a weak D call TRBD2 (6 bases). Germline V gene data show CDR1 as ENHRY and CDR2 as SYGVKD. This CDR3 contains 15 residues. V was pared by 3 bases and J by 6 bases, with 16 bases between. CDR3 in amino acids: CAISDPDRREDTQYF. CDR3 DNA: TGTGCCATCAGTGACCCCGATCGGAGGGAGGATACGCAGTATTTT.